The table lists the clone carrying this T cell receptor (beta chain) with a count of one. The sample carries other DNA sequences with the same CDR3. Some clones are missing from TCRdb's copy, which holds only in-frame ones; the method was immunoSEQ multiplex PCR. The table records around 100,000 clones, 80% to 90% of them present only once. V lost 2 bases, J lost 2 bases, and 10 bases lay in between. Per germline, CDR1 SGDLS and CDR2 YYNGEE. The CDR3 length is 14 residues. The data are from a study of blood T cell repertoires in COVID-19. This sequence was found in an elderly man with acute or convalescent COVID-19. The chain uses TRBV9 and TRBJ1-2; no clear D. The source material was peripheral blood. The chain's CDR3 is CASSVDPGNYGYTF. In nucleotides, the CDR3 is TGTGCCAGCAGCGTGGACCCGGGGAACTATGGCTACACCTTC.